Listed below are T cell receptor beta chains from one sample, sequenced in a study of cytomegalovirus exposure and HLA in healthy donors. Generated by immunoSEQ multiplex PCR, the TCRdb table keeps only in-frame clones and is missing some. The table has 60,000 to 70,000 clones, about two thirds seen once. Sample: PBMCs. All receptors come from a man in his forties in good health and CMV-seropositive. CDR3s include the opening cysteine and the closing phenylalanine or tryptophan. The D gene is left open where the match is weak. Size is stated for part of the rows, as once, few or many counts, or as a class when the clone is expanded.

J gene	D gene	V gene	clone size	CDR3 protein	CDR3 DNA
TRBJ1-3	.	TRBV7-9	.	CASSGRGVGNTIYF	TGTGCCAGCAGCGGACGGGGTGTGGGAAACACCATATATTTT
TRBJ1-5	.	TRBV19	.	CASSIAQGLAQHF	TGTGCCAGTAGTATTGCCCAGGGGCTGGCCCAGCATTTT
TRBJ2-5	TRBD2	TRBV11-2	.	CASSWNSGGAGETQYF	TGTGCCAGCAGCTGGAATAGCGGGGGGGCCGGAGAGACCCAGTACTTC
TRBJ2-5	TRBD2	TRBV27	.	CASSFLAEKTQYF	TGTGCCAGCAGTTTCCTAGCGGAGAAGACCCAGTACTTC
TRBJ2-7	.	TRBV19	.	CASTGVEPHEQYF	TGTGCCAGTACCGGGGTCGAGCCCCACGAGCAGTACTTC
TRBJ1-1	.	TRBV4-3	once	CASSQQGISTEAFF	TGCGCCAGCAGCCAACAGGGTATCAGTACTGAAGCTTTCTTT
TRBJ1-1	.	TRBV19	.	CASSPRQYTEAFF	TGTGCCAGTAGTCCTAGACAGTACACTGAAGCTTTCTTT
TRBJ1-1	TRBD1	TRBV10-3	.	CAMRQGASNTEAFF	TGTGCCATGCGACAGGGAGCATCGAACACTGAAGCTTTCTTT
TRBJ2-5	TRBD2	TRBV5-1	.	CASSPGLAPPETQYF	TGCGCCAGCAGCCCCGGACTAGCACCCCCAGAGACCCAGTACTTC
TRBJ2-2	TRBD1	TRBV2	few	CAGLGDRLNTGELFF	TGTGCCGGTTTGGGGGACAGGTTAAACACCGGGGAGCTGTTTTTT
TRBJ1-4	.	TRBV29-1	.	CSVVQGGNEKLFF	TGCAGCGTTGTGCAGGGTGGGAATGAAAAACTGTTTTTT
TRBJ2-3	.	TRBV30	.	CAWTPEGNTDTQYF	TGTGCCTGGACACCGGAGGGAAACACGGATACGCAGTATTTT
TRBJ2-7	TRBD1	TRBV6-5	.	CASSYQGGGEQYF	TGTGCCAGCAGTTACCAAGGGGGCGGGGAGCAGTACTTC
TRBJ2-7	TRBD1	TRBV7-9	once	CASSLTRQGHEQYF	TGTGCCAGCAGCTTGACAAGACAGGGTCACGAGCAGTACTTC
TRBJ2-3	.	TRBV9	.	CASSVTGEVSTDTQYF	TGTGCCAGCAGCGTCACAGGGGAGGTGAGCACAGATACGCAGTATTTT
TRBJ2-5	TRBD1	TRBV29-1	.	CSVEDPKGGYHGQETQYF	TGCAGCGTTGAAGATCCCAAAGGGGGCTACCACGGACAAGAGACCCAGTACTTC
TRBJ2-1	TRBD1	TRBV4-1	.	CASRGTELYNEQFF	TGCGCCAGCAGGGGGACAGAGCTTTACAATGAGCAGTTCTTC
TRBJ2-3	.	TRBV7-2	.	CASSLERAADTQYF	TGTGCCAGCAGCTTAGAGAGGGCAGCAGATACGCAGTATTTT
TRBJ2-4	.	TRBV14	.	CASSPRLGETNIQYF	TGTGCCAGCAGCCCCCGCCTGGGCGAAACAAACATTCAGTACTTC
TRBJ2-7	.	TRBV7-7	.	CASSLVWQIYEQYF	TGTGCTAGCAGCTTAGTGTGGCAGATCTACGAGCAGTACTTC
TRBJ2-3	TRBD2	TRBV4-3	.	CASSQDWLAGGRYTQYF	TGCGCCAGCAGCCAAGATTGGCTAGCGGGAGGGCGGTATACGCAGTATTTT
TRBJ1-5	.	TRBV9	.	CASSWGDSYQPQHF	TGTGCCAGCAGTTGGGGGGACTCCTATCAGCCCCAGCATTTT
TRBJ1-5	.	TRBV19	.	CATWTGDNQPQHF	TGTGCCACCTGGACGGGGGACAATCAGCCCCAGCATTTT
TRBJ1-5	.	TRBV19	.	CASRKNGDGAQHF	TGTGCCAGTAGGAAAAACGGGGATGGGGCCCAGCATTTT
TRBJ2-7	.	TRBV11-2	few	CASSSLGGRDIRQYF	TGTGCCAGCAGCTCGTTAGGCGGCAGGGACATCCGGCAGTACTTC
TRBJ1-1	.	TRBV19	.	CASSIVTGNTEAFF	TGTGCCAGTAGTATAGTAACAGGGAACACTGAAGCTTTCTTT
TRBJ2-3	TRBD1	TRBV30	.	CAWKTGGRTDTQYF	TGTGCCTGGAAAACAGGGGGGCGCACAGATACGCAGTATTTT
TRBJ1-2	.	TRBV2	.	CASSEEGSRTF	TGTGCCAGCAGTGAAGAGGGGTCCAGGACCTTC
TRBJ2-2	.	TRBV7-9	.	CASRSDTGELFF	TGTGCCAGCCGTAGCGACACCGGGGAGCTGTTTTTT
TRBJ2-3	TRBD2	TRBV13	.	CASSLALPASGGTSTDTQYF	TGTGCCAGCAGCTTAGCTTTACCGGCTAGCGGGGGGACTAGCACAGATACGCAGTATTTT
TRBJ2-1	.	TRBV6-1	.	CASSEAGNGNEQFF	TGTGCCAGCAGTGAAGCCGGAAACGGGAATGAGCAGTTCTTC
TRBJ2-5	.	TRBV6-5	.	CASSYGTQRGETQYF	TGTGCCAGCAGTTACGGGACACAAAGAGGAGAGACCCAGTACTTC
TRBJ2-3	TRBD2	TRBV4-1	.	CASSELAGGPNTQYF	TGCGCCAGCAGTGAACTAGCGGGAGGGCCGAATACGCAGTATTTT
TRBJ2-1	TRBD1	TRBV6-5	once	CASSYGGQGSYNEQFF	TGTGCCAGCAGTTACGGGGGACAGGGGTCATACAATGAGCAGTTCTTC
TRBJ2-7	.	TRBV27	.	CASIPDSSYEQYF	TGTGCCAGCATCCCGGACAGTTCCTACGAGCAGTACTTC
TRBJ1-3	.	TRBV6-5	.	CASSRGRGSGNTIYF	TGTGCCAGCAGTCGGGGCAGGGGTTCCGGAAACACCATATATTTT
TRBJ2-2	.	TRBV9	.	CASSVNRKTGTGELFF	TGTGCCAGCAGCGTAAATAGGAAAACGGGGACCGGGGAGCTGTTTTTT
TRBJ2-7	.	TRBV19	.	CASSIGGERSYEQYF	TGTGCCAGTAGTATCGGAGGGGAGAGGTCCTACGAGCAGTACTTC
TRBJ1-2	.	TRBV7-9	.	CSSGAGGYTF	TGTTCCAGCGGTGCGGGTGGCTACACCTTC
TRBJ2-3	TRBD1	TRBV10-3	.	CAIRGQGTDTQYF	TGTGCCATCAGGGGACAGGGTACAGATACGCAGTATTTT
TRBJ1-1	TRBD1	TRBV28	.	CASSSGTDPWVTEAFF	TGTGCCAGCAGCTCAGGGACAGATCCTTGGGTCACTGAAGCTTTCTTT
TRBJ2-3	.	TRBV9	.	CASSVGVVRDFTDTQYF	TGTGCCAGCAGCGTAGGGGTAGTCAGGGATTTCACAGATACGCAGTATTTT
TRBJ1-1	TRBD1	TRBV7-2	.	CASSLVRGRGAEAFF	TGTGCCAGCAGCTTAGTGAGGGGGCGGGGTGCTGAAGCTTTCTTT
TRBJ2-1	.	TRBV5-1	.	CASSRRGQGLNEQFF	TGCGCCAGCAGCCGCCGAGGACAGGGACTAAATGAGCAGTTCTTC
TRBJ2-1	.	TRBV15	few	CATSARSSYNEQFF	TGTGCCACCTCTGCTCGGAGCTCCTACAATGAGCAGTTCTTC
TRBJ2-7	TRBD2	TRBV10-3	.	CAISGGLAGSYEQYF	TGTGCCATCAGTGGGGGACTAGCGGGATCATACGAGCAGTACTTC
TRBJ1-4	TRBD1	TRBV5-1	.	CASSTEKDRGRLFF	TGCGCCAGCAGCACGGAAAAAGACAGGGGGAGACTGTTTTTT
TRBJ2-7	TRBD1	TRBV29-1	few	CSVEGTGAREQYF	TGCAGCGTTGAAGGGACAGGGGCCCGCGAGCAGTACTTC
TRBJ2-1	.	TRBV4-2	.	CASSPTSPYNEQFF	TGTGCCAGCAGCCCAACTAGCCCCTACAATGAGCAGTTCTTC
TRBJ2-1	.	TRBV5-1	.	CASSLKGNEQFF	TGCGCCAGCAGCTTGAAGGGGAATGAGCAGTTCTTC
TRBJ1-6	.	TRBV18	few	CASSPKQGSSPLHF	TGTGCCAGCTCACCCAAACAGGGCTCATCACCCCTCCACTTT
TRBJ1-2	TRBD1	TRBV7-9	.	CASSQETGSIGYTF	TGTGCCAGCAGCCAGGAGACAGGGTCGATCGGCTACACCTTC
TRBJ2-7	.	TRBV6-6	.	CASSYGNFYEQYF	TGTGCCAGCAGTTACGGTAACTTTTACGAGCAGTACTTC
TRBJ1-1	TRBD1	TRBV27	.	CASSPGTGRHTEAFF	TGTGCCAGCAGTCCGGGGACAGGGAGACACACTGAAGCTTTCTTT
TRBJ2-1	.	TRBV29-1	once	CSGLTDYNEQFF	TGCAGCGGCCTAACAGATTACAATGAGCAGTTCTTC
TRBJ1-5	.	TRBV30	.	CAWSTGFNQPQHF	TGTGCCTGGAGTACAGGGTTCAATCAGCCCCAGCATTTT
TRBJ1-6	.	TRBV10-3	.	CATRSSHNSPLHF	TGTGCCACCAGGTCCTCGCACAACTCACCCCTCCACTTT
TRBJ1-5	.	TRBV5-1	.	CTSSLSGTQPQHF	TGCACCAGCAGCTTGTCTGGCACTCAGCCCCAGCATTTT
TRBJ2-7	TRBD2	TRBV4-2	.	CASSQKLADSSYEQYF	TGTGCCAGCAGCCAGAAACTAGCGGACTCCTCCTACGAGCAGTACTTC
TRBJ1-1	TRBD1	TRBV5-4	.	CASSLQGANTEAFF	TGTGCCAGCAGCTTACAGGGGGCGAACACTGAAGCTTTCTTT